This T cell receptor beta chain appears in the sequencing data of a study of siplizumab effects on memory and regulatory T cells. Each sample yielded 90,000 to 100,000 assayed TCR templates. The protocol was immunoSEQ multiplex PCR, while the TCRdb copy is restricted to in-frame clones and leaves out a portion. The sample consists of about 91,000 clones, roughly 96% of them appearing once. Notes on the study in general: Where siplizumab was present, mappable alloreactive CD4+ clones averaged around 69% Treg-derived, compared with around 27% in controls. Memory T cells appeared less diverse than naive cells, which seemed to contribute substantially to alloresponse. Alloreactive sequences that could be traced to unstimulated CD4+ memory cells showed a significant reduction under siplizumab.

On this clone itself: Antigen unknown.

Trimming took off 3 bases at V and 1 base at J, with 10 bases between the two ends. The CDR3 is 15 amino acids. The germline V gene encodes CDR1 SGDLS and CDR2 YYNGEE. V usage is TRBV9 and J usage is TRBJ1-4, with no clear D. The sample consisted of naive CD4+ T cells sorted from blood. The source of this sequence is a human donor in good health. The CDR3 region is CASSAEEGTNEKLFF. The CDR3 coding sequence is TGTGCCAGCAGCGCCGAGGAGGGAACTAATGAAAAACTGTTTTTT.